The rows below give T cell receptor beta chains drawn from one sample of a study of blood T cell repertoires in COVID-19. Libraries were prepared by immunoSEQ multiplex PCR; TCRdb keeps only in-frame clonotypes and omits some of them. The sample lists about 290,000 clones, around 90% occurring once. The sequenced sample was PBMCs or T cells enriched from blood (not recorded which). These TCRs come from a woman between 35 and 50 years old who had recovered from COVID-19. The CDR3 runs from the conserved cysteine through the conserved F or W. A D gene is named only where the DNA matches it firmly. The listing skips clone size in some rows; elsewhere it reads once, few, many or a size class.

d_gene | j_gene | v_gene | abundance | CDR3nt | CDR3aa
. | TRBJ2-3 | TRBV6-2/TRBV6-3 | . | TGTGCCAGCAGTGGCCTCTGGACTACCGCAGATACGCAGTATTTT | CASSGLWTTADTQYF
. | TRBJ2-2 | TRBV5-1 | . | TGCGCCAGCAGCTACGACAGCCGGACGTCCGGGGAGCTGTTTTTT | CASSYDSRTSGELFF
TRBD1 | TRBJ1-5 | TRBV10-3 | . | TGTGCCATCAGTGAGTCAGGGGGCAGGCAGCCCCAGCATTTT | CAISESGGRQPQHF
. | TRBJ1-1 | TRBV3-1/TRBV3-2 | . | TGTGCCAGCAGCCAGTATTCGGGGAGGCCGGAAGCTTTCTTT | CASSQYSGRPEAFF
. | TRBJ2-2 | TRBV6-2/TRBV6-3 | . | TGTGCCAGCAGTTACTTCCGGGGTTCCCTCGGCACCGGGGAGCTGTTTTTT | CASSYFRGSLGTGELFF
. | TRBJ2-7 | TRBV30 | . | TGTGCCTGGAAGCCAGGGGCTGGTTACGAGCAGTACTTC | CAWKPGAGYEQYF
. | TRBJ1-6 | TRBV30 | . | TGTGCCTGGAGTGTGGTGAGGGGGAATTCACCCCTCCACTTT | CAWSVVRGNSPLHF
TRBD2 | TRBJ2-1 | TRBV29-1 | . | TGCAGCGTAAAACTAGCGGGACCCAACAATGAGCAGTTCTTC | CSVKLAGPNNEQFF
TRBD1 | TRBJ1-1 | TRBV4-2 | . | TGTGCCAGCAGCCAAGATCAGGACAGGGGGGAGACTGAAGCTTTCTTT | CASSQDQDRGETEAFF
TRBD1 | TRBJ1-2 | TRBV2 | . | TGTGCCAGCCAGGGGGCTGGTGGCTACACCTTC | CASQGAGGYTF
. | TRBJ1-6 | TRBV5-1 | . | TGCGCCAGCAGCTCGCAGGGGAGAGGGGATAATTCACCCCTCCACTTT | CASSSQGRGDNSPLHF
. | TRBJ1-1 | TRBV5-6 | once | TGTGCCAGCAGCTTGAGAGGGCCCAAAACTGAAGCTTTCTTT | CASSLRGPKTEAFF
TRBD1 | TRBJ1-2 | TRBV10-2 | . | TGCGCCAGCAGTGGCGACAGGGGAGGAGGCTACACCTTC | CASSGDRGGGYTF
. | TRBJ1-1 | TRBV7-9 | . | TGTGCCAGCAGCTTAAGGGGAGAAGCTTTCTTT | CASSLRGEAFF
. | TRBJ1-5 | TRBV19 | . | TGTGCCAGTAGTAAGTCCGTGGGGGCTAGCAATCAGCCCCAGCATTTT | CASSKSVGASNQPQHF
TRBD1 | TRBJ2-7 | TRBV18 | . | TGTGCCAGCTCACCCGGACAGGGAGCTACTAGTGGGCAGTACTTC | CASSPGQGATSGQYF
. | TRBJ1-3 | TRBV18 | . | TGTGCCAGCTCACCACCCACGGGGTATTCTGGAAACACCATATATTTT | CASSPPTGYSGNTIYF
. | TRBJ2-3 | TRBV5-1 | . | TGCGCCAGCAGCCCCAAGGGGACAGATACGCAGTATTTT | CASSPKGTDTQYF
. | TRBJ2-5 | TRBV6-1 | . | TGTGCCAGCAGTGAAGACAGGGTTAAAGAGACCCAGTACTTC | CASSEDRVKETQYF